The clone carrying this T cell receptor beta chain was counted between two and nine times. The data are from a study of T cells after yellow fever vaccination. From the 5' RACE reads, TCRdb called clonotypes with MiXCR, one entry per CDR3 protein. Of some 550,000 distinct CDR3 sequences detected, around 21% appear once; the ten largest clones hold roughly an eighth. The V gene end was trimmed by 4 bases and the J gene end by 7 bases; junction bases not matched to a gene: 7. CDR3 length: 16 amino acids. The V gene's germline CDR1 is MNHEY and CDR2 SVGEGT. Sequencing was performed on PBMCs, taken 15 days after the yellow fever booster vaccination. The sequence was obtained from a young man who received the YFV17D yellow fever vaccine. The chain has TRBV6-2 or TRBV6-3 and TRBJ2-1; 13 bases align to TRBD2. The CDR3 DNA sequence: TGTGCCAGCAGTTGGGGACTAGCGGGATTAGGTAATGAGCAGTTCTTC. Protein: CASSWGLAGLGNEQFF.